One TCR beta chain is described in this entry. Assay used: immunoSEQ multiplex PCR; TCRdb lists only in-frame clones, some missing. The table has over 35,000 clones, 69% seen once. The germline gives CDR1 MNHEY, CDR2 SVGAGI. This CDR3 contains 13 residues. Trimming shortened V by 5 bases and J by 11 bases, and 15 bases separated the two germline ends. The data stem from a study of blood T cell repertoires in COVID-19. About the study: Samples taken during acute and convalescent COVID-19 were collected in the United States, Italy and Spain. PBMCs, B-cell-depleted T cells, or T cells provided the cDNA or gDNA that made up the material.

The source is a man older than 75 with acute or convalescent COVID-19. The J gene is TRBJ1-4, the V gene TRBV6-5, with D tentatively TRBD1 (5 bases). The specimen was peripheral blood. The CDR3 protein is CASSRGREGKLFF. The CDR3, as DNA: TGTGCCAGCAGTAGGGGCAGGGAAGGGAAACTGTTTTTT.